A selection of T cell receptor beta chains follows, all from one sample in a study of shared clonotypes between healthy human individuals. Sequenced by immunoSEQ multiplex PCR; TCRdb stores in-frame clones only, minus some. The top ten clones hold 1.5% to 2% of a sample with roughly 700,000 clones, less than 85% of them seen once. Specimen: memory CD4+ T cells sorted from blood. These receptors were collected from a woman under 40 in good health. The CDR3 runs from the conserved cysteine through the conserved F or W. D genes are given only for firm matches. Expanded clones get a size class; other rows say once, few or many, or leave the size out.

j_call: TRBJ1-5; clone_size: few; d_call: .; v_call: TRBV2; cdr3_nt: TGTGCCAGCAGTCCGTTCAGGACGCCCCAGCATTTT; cdr3_aa: CASSPFRTPQHF
j_call: TRBJ2-6; clone_size: .; d_call: .; v_call: TRBV2; cdr3_nt: TGTGCCAGCACACTTAGTGGGGCCAACGTCCTGACTTTC; cdr3_aa: CASTLSGANVLTF
j_call: TRBJ1-3; clone_size: .; d_call: .; v_call: TRBV5-1; cdr3_nt: TGCGCCAGCAGCCTTTCTGGAAACACCATATATTTT; cdr3_aa: CASSLSGNTIYF
j_call: TRBJ2-1; clone_size: .; d_call: TRBD2; v_call: TRBV27; cdr3_nt: TGTGCCAGCCCGGAAGGACTAGCGAGCTACAATGAGCAGTTCTTC; cdr3_aa: CASPEGLASYNEQFF
j_call: TRBJ2-2; clone_size: .; d_call: TRBD2; v_call: TRBV18; cdr3_nt: TGTGCCAGCTCACCACAGGCTAGCGGGAGGGCCGACACCGGGGAGCTGTTTTTT; cdr3_aa: CASSPQASGRADTGELFF
j_call: TRBJ2-7; clone_size: .; d_call: .; v_call: TRBV27; cdr3_nt: TGTGCCAGCAGTCCCTCGGGGGTGGGGGAGCAGTACTTC; cdr3_aa: CASSPSGVGEQYF
j_call: TRBJ2-2; clone_size: few; d_call: .; v_call: TRBV5-1; cdr3_nt: TGCGCCAGCAGCTTGGCCCGGGGGAGCGGAATGGTCGGGGAGCTGTTTTTT; cdr3_aa: CASSLARGSGMVGELFF
j_call: TRBJ1-2; clone_size: .; d_call: .; v_call: TRBV7-8; cdr3_nt: TGTGCCAGCAGCCGGCCTTGGGATAACTATGGCTACACCTTC; cdr3_aa: CASSRPWDNYGYTF
j_call: TRBJ1-2; clone_size: few; d_call: TRBD1; v_call: TRBV18; cdr3_nt: TGTGCCAGCTCACTATCACAGGGGAACTATGGCTACACCTTC; cdr3_aa: CASSLSQGNYGYTF
j_call: TRBJ1-4; clone_size: .; d_call: TRBD1; v_call: TRBV28; cdr3_nt: TGTGCCAGCAGTTATCCGACAGGGAATAAGGAAAAACTGTTTTTT; cdr3_aa: CASSYPTGNKEKLFF
j_call: TRBJ1-3; clone_size: .; d_call: TRBD1; v_call: TRBV7-8; cdr3_nt: TGTGCCAGCAGTAGACAGGGAGGTGGAAACACCATATATTTT; cdr3_aa: CASSRQGGGNTIYF
j_call: TRBJ2-1; clone_size: .; d_call: .; v_call: TRBV10-2; cdr3_nt: TGCGCCAGCAGTGAGTCGACGGGGGTGGGTAACAATGAGCAGTTCTTC; cdr3_aa: CASSESTGVGNNEQFF
j_call: TRBJ2-5; clone_size: .; d_call: TRBD2; v_call: TRBV30; cdr3_nt: TGTGCCTGGAGCCAACGGGGACTACAAGAGACCCAGTACTTC; cdr3_aa: CAWSQRGLQETQYF
j_call: TRBJ1-2; clone_size: many; d_call: TRBD1; v_call: TRBV5-4; cdr3_nt: TGTGCCAGCAGCTTTGCCGACAGGGGGGAAGGTGGCTACACCTTC; cdr3_aa: CASSFADRGEGGYTF
j_call: TRBJ1-4; clone_size: .; d_call: .; v_call: TRBV5-6; cdr3_nt: TGTGCCAGCAGCTTCGGGCCGGCAGCAACTAATGAAAAACTGTTTTTT; cdr3_aa: CASSFGPAATNEKLFF
j_call: TRBJ1-4; clone_size: few; d_call: .; v_call: TRBV27; cdr3_nt: TGTGCCAGCAGCTCGGGAGGGGCGACTAATGAAAAACTGTTTTTT; cdr3_aa: CASSSGGATNEKLFF
j_call: TRBJ1-1; clone_size: .; d_call: .; v_call: TRBV11-1; cdr3_nt: TGTGCCAGCAGCGACTCGACAAGAATGAACACTGAAGCTTTCTTT; cdr3_aa: CASSDSTRMNTEAFF
j_call: TRBJ1-5; clone_size: many; d_call: .; v_call: TRBV6-6; cdr3_nt: TGTGCCAGCAGTTCTACCGGGACGGTGAATCAGCCCCAGCATTTT; cdr3_aa: CASSSTGTVNQPQHF
j_call: TRBJ2-7; clone_size: .; d_call: .; v_call: TRBV6-5; cdr3_nt: TGTGCCAGCAGTTACTCAGGAACGGGGAGCTCCTACGAGCAGTACTTC; cdr3_aa: CASSYSGTGSSYEQYF
j_call: TRBJ1-2; clone_size: .; d_call: .; v_call: TRBV4-1; cdr3_nt: TGCGCCAGCAGCCAAGGCACCCCTACAGGCAACTATGGCTACACCTTC; cdr3_aa: CASSQGTPTGNYGYTF
j_call: TRBJ1-1; clone_size: .; d_call: .; v_call: TRBV9; cdr3_nt: TGTGCCAGCAGCGTATCCCAGTTTAACACTGAAGCTTTCTTT; cdr3_aa: CASSVSQFNTEAFF
j_call: TRBJ2-1; clone_size: once; d_call: .; v_call: TRBV29-1; cdr3_nt: TGCAGCGTTCTGGGGCGGCGGTCCTACAATGAGCAGTTCTTC; cdr3_aa: CSVLGRRSYNEQFF
j_call: TRBJ2-7; clone_size: .; d_call: .; v_call: TRBV10-1; cdr3_nt: TGCGCCAGCAGTTCGGGCAGTGGGGTAAGCGAGCAGTACTTC; cdr3_aa: CASSSGSGVSEQYF
j_call: TRBJ2-7; clone_size: .; d_call: .; v_call: TRBV5-4; cdr3_nt: TGTGCCAGCAGCCCGGGTCGGGACCACGAGCAGTACTTC; cdr3_aa: CASSPGRDHEQYF
j_call: TRBJ2-4; clone_size: .; d_call: .; v_call: TRBV19; cdr3_nt: TGTGCCAGTAGTATAGGGGCGGCCAAAAACATTCAGTACTTC; cdr3_aa: CASSIGAAKNIQYF
j_call: TRBJ1-1; clone_size: once; d_call: TRBD1; v_call: TRBV5-4; cdr3_nt: TGTGCCAGCAGCTTCTCCTCGAGGTTATCAGGGGGCGCCGCTTTCTTT; cdr3_aa: CASSFSSRLSGGAAFF
j_call: TRBJ2-3; clone_size: .; d_call: TRBD2; v_call: TRBV7-8; cdr3_nt: TGTGCCAGCAGCTTAGAATACGGAAAGCGGGAGGGGAGCACAGATACGCAGTATTTT; cdr3_aa: CASSLEYGKREGSTDTQYF
j_call: TRBJ1-1; clone_size: .; d_call: TRBD1; v_call: TRBV5-1; cdr3_nt: TGCGCCAGCAGCATCGACAGGGTGGCTTTCTTT; cdr3_aa: CASSIDRVAFF